This T cell receptor beta chain was documented in a study of blood T cell repertoires in COVID-19. Sequenced by immunoSEQ multiplex PCR; TCRdb stores in-frame clones only, minus some. Of roughly 500,000 clones in the sample, 75% to 90% were seen once. While infection was still active, Seattle patients were enrolled and then followed longitudinally. Germline V gives CDR1 SGHNT, CDR2 YYREEE (reference sequence). Trimming removed 5 bases from V and 7 bases from J; junction bases left unmatched: 12. The CDR3 runs to 16 residues. V gene TRBV5-4 combines with J gene TRBJ2-2, with 9 nucleotides matching TRBD1. The sample taken for sequencing was peripheral blood. This TCR derives from a man between 18 and 29 years old with COVID-19, enrolled during active disease. DNA of the CDR3: TGTGCCAGCAGTCTCAGGACAGGGGAGAGGAGCGGGGAGCTGTTTTTT. Amino acid sequence: CASSLRTGERSGELFF.